The clone carrying this T cell receptor (beta chain) was detected ten times or more. The antigen is undetermined. The sample comes from a study of blood T cells in healthy people across ages. Study outcomes and limitations: With unsorted PBMCs, a conclusive comparison of naive versus antigen-experienced cells was not possible. Fewer expanded clones and more diversity marked long-lived versus aged donors. Naive T cell percentage and TCR beta diversity correlated strongly.

Every sample had a minimum of 7 million PBMCs isolated. A J-beta primer mix and a sample-barcoded 5' primer were used in a second PCR of about 7 to 12 cycles. TCRdb re-called the 5' RACE reads with MiXCR, one entry per CDR3 protein. The table records about 670,000 distinct CDR3 sequences, more than 45% of them present only once. CDR3 size: 16 residues. CDR1 MNHEY and CDR2 SMNVEV come from the germline V gene (reference sequence). J gave up 6 bases and V 3 bases, and 11 bases lay outside the gene matches. The sequence was collected from a woman older than 75 in good health. The sequencing input was blood. The J gene is TRBJ2-3, the V gene TRBV27; TRBD1 matches at 8 bases. The chain's CDR3 is CASSLSKAGGMDTQYF. Written as DNA, the CDR3 is TGTGCCAGCAGTTTGTCCAAGGCAGGGGGCATGGATACGCAGTATTTT.